These 27 T cell receptor beta chains came from one sample sequenced in a study of PD-1 blockade in classical Hodgkin lymphoma. No patient escaped relapse after autologous stem cell transplantation, and brentuximab vedotin exposure varied. Data came from immunoSEQ multiplex PCR; TCRdb stores just in-frame clones and leaves some out. This sample has 100,000 or so clones, with roughly 90% found just once. The sequenced sample was peripheral blood mononuclear cells (PBMCs), obtained before the second cycle of nivolumab. The receptors here all came from a human donor with classical Hodgkin lymphoma.

The V and J genes are TRBV27 and TRBJ1-1; TRBD1 matches at 12 bases. In germline, CDR1 is MNHEY, CDR2 SMNVEV (reference sequence). The CDR3 is 18 amino acids. Trimming removed 7 bases from V and 3 bases from J; junction bases left unmatched: 15. CDR3 protein: CASKVRTGTGGSDTEAFF. The CDR3 DNA reads as TGTGCCAGCAAAGTTCGGACCGGGACAGGGGGCTCTGACACTGAAGCTTTCTTT.

V and J are TRBV5-1 and TRBJ1-4; D unresolved. From germline, CDR1 is SGHRS and CDR2 YFSETQ. With 4 bases removed from V and 5 bases from J, the gap between germline ends came to 15 bases. This CDR3 region has 15 residues. CDR3 sequence: CASSNDAAENEKLFF. The CDR3 coding sequence is TGCGCCAGCAGCAATGACGCGGCGGAGAATGAAAAACTGTTTTTT.

The CDR3 region is CASNFRGTGDDEQYF. CDR3 sequence (DNA): TGTGCCAGTAATTTCAGGGGGACAGGGGATGACGAGCAGTACTTC. This chain connects TRBV5-6 to TRBJ2-7, with 10 nucleotides matching TRBD1. Per the germline V gene, CDR1 is SGHDT and CDR2 is YYEEEE. The V segment lost 8 bases and the J segment 5 bases; nucleotides outside the gene matches: 13. The CDR3 runs 15 residues.

This clone is a singleton in its sample. Other nucleotide sequences from this sample produce the same CDR3. The rearrangement links TRBV7-3 to TRBJ2-3, with TRBD1 matching over 8 bases. With 3 bases clipped from V and 1 base from J, the junction kept 9 bases outside the gene matches. This CDR3 is built from 17 residues. Germline CDR1 is SGHTA and CDR2 is FQGTGA. The CDR3 is CASSLVSGGDGTDTQYF. The CDR3 region has the DNA TGTGCCAGCAGCTTGGTTTCAGGGGGCGACGGCACAGATACGCAGTATTTT.

This clone was seen only once. The J gene is TRBJ2-3, the V gene TRBV11-2; 8 nucleotides match TRBD2. The CDR3 runs to 16 residues. V trimming: 2 bases; J trimming: 2 bases; junction bases outside the gene matches: 6. Per germline, CDR1 SGHAT and CDR2 FQNNGV. The CDR3 sequence is CASSLRGGGTTDTQYF. In nucleotides, the CDR3 is TGTGCCAGCAGCTTACGGGGCGGGGGGACCACAGATACGCAGTATTTT.

The rearrangement uses TRBV11-2 and TRBJ2-7; no definite D call. The CDR3 contains 13 residues. The germline V gene encodes CDR1 SGHAT and CDR2 FQNNGV. V gave up 0 bases and J gave up 3 bases, with 6 bases separating them. CDR3 residues: CASSLDIVYEQYF. The CDR3 DNA sequence: TGTGCCAGCAGCTTAGATATCGTCTACGAGCAGTACTTC.

CDR3 region: CASSQQNTYEQYF. Written as DNA, the CDR3 is TGTGCCAGCAGCCAACAGAATACCTACGAGCAGTACTTC. The rearrangement links TRBV11-3 to TRBJ2-7; D is unresolved. The germline gives CDR1 SGHNT, CDR2 YENEEA. CDR3 length equals 13 residues. Trimming removed 5 bases at V and 2 bases at J, with 10 bases between.

The chain joins TRBV2 to TRBJ2-7; a weak D match, TRBD1 (5 bases). Germline lookup yields CDR1 SNHLY and CDR2 FYNNEI. Trimming left V 6 bases short and J 2 bases short, with 11 bases between. The CDR3 extends over 13 amino acids. The CDR3 DNA is TGTGCCAGCAGACAGGAAAATACCTACGAGCAGTACTTC. As protein: CASRQENTYEQYF.

The rearrangement links TRBV6-5 to TRBJ1-6; D gene uncertain. Germline V gives CDR1 MNHEY, CDR2 SVGAGI. The CDR3 is made up of 13 amino acids. The ends were cut back, 4 bases at V and 10 bases at J, with 11 bases in the middle. In DNA form, the CDR3 reads TGTGCCAGCAGTTTGGGGTTGGACTCACCCCTCCACTTT. This encodes CASSLGLDSPLHF.

DNA for the CDR3: TGTGCCAGCAGATCACAGGGGGCGGACAATCAGCCCCAGCATTTT. It codes for CASRSQGADNQPQHF. The chain links TRBV27 to TRBJ1-5, with 9 bases that match TRBD1. The V segment lost 6 bases and the J segment 3 bases; nucleotides outside the gene matches: 6. The CDR3 has 15 residues. Germline V gene data show CDR1 as MNHEY and CDR2 as SMNVEV (reference sequence).

The genes are TRBV30 and TRBJ1-5; TRBD1 is a possible D gene (5 bases). Per germline, CDR1 GTSNPN and CDR2 SVGIG (reference sequence). The CDR3 has 14 amino acids. The V end was cut by 1 base, the J end by 3 bases, with 10 bases between. CDR3: CAWSEGRLNQPQHF. DNA for the CDR3: TGTGCCTGGAGTGAGGGGCGGCTCAATCAGCCCCAGCATTTT.

This clone was observed once. The J gene is TRBJ2-1, the V gene TRBV7-8; TRBD1 aligns across 9 bases. V lost 5 bases to trimming and J lost 5 bases; unmatched junction nucleotides: 10. The germline gives CDR1 SGHVS, CDR2 FQNEAQ. The CDR3 has 16 residues. The CDR3 DNA reads as TGTGCCAGCAGCCCGTGGGAGGGGACAGGGAACAATGAGCAGTTCTTC. It encodes CASSPWEGTGNNEQFF.

Notes on this clone: This specimen includes other DNA sequences encoding the same CDR3. The genes are TRBV7-3 and TRBJ1-6; D is undetermined. V was cut by 3 bases and J by 4 bases, with 7 bases left in between. Germline V gene lookup returns CDR1 SGHTA and CDR2 FQGTGA. The CDR3 is 14 residues long. The CDR3 DNA follows: TGTGCCAGCAGCTTGGACGGTTATAATTCACCCCTCCACTTT. It specifies CASSLDGYNSPLHF. Using reference TRBV7-3 and TRBJ1-6 for the parts outside the CDR3, the full variable domain is GAGVSQTPSNKVTEKGKYVELRCDPISGHTALYWYRQSLGQGPEFLIYFQGTGAADDSGLPNDRFFAVRPEGSVSTLKIQRTERGDSAVYLCASSLDGYNSPLHFGNGTRLTVT.

The CDR3 loop reads CAWSGQGTDTQYF. The CDR3 DNA reads TGTGCCTGGAGCGGACAGGGAACAGATACGCAGTATTTT. The rearrangement uses TRBV30 and TRBJ2-3; 8 bases are shared with TRBD1. CDR3 length: 13 amino acids. Germline V gene data show CDR1 as GTSNPN and CDR2 as SVGIG (reference sequence). V shed 3 bases and J 3 bases; nucleotides not matched to a gene: 2.

The chain couples TRBV29-1 to TRBJ1-2; 10 nucleotides line up with TRBD1. V shed 7 bases, J shed 1 base, and the junction held 9 bases outside the gene matches. CDR1 SQVTM and CDR2 ANQGSEA come from the germline V gene. The CDR3 has 15 residues. DNA of the CDR3: TGCAGCGCGCCGGGGACAGGGGATCGTAACTATGGCTACACCTTC. It encodes CSAPGTGDRNYGYTF.

This chain links TRBV5-1 with TRBJ2-1; tentative D call: TRBD1 (6 bases). Trimming left V 4 bases short and J 5 bases short, with 19 bases between. Germline V lookup: CDR1 SGHRS, CDR2 YFSETQ. The CDR3 extends over 16 amino acids. Written as DNA, the CDR3 is TGCGCCAGCAGCCCACTGATAGGGGGAAGGAACAATGAGCAGTTCTTC. Its translation is CASSPLIGGRNNEQFF.

The rearrangement joins TRBV7-9 to TRBJ1-1, with D maybe TRBD1 (5 bases). The CDR3 is 13 amino acids. Deletions cut 6 bases from V and 3 bases from J, with 11 bases between. Germline CDR1 and CDR2: SEHNR and FQNEAQ (reference sequence). In nucleotides, the CDR3 is TGTGCCAGCAGGTCAGGGATTCACACTGAAGCTTTCTTT. This gives the protein CASRSGIHTEAFF.

This chain links TRBV9 with TRBJ2-3; D remains unclear. Germline V gene sequence: CDR1 SGDLS, CDR2 YYNGEE. The CDR3 extends over 15 amino acids. Trimming cost V 4 bases and J 1 base, with 13 bases left between them. The CDR3 region is CASSLQGFGTDTQYF. CDR3 bases: TGTGCCAGCAGCTTACAAGGGTTTGGCACAGATACGCAGTATTTT.

The table lists this clone with a count of one. The rearrangement links TRBV9 to TRBJ2-2, with 8 bases matching TRBD1. Germline V gene data show CDR1 as SGDLS and CDR2 as YYNGEE. The CDR3 length is 20 residues. V lost 3 bases and J lost 0; bases outside the gene matches: 16. In nucleotides, the CDR3 is TGTGCCAGCAGCGCAAATGGGGCCCGTCGACAGGGGACGAACACCGGGGAGCTGTTTTTT. It translates to CASSANGARRQGTNTGELFF.

The chain employs TRBV4-2 and TRBJ2-5, with D unresolved. Germline V lookup: CDR1 LGHNA, CDR2 YNFKEQ. The CDR3 contains 14 residues. Trimming removed 5 bases at V and 1 base at J, with 11 bases between. The CDR3 DNA reads as TGTGCCAGCAGCTCCGAGGTCGTCCAAGAGACCCAGTACTTC. Translated: CASSSEVVQETQYF.

This chain links TRBV11-3 with TRBJ2-3; D may correspond to TRBD1 or TRBD2 (6 bases each). Germline CDR1 SGHNT, CDR2 YENEEA. The CDR3 has 13 amino acids. V was shortened by 2 bases and J by 4 bases, with 7 bases between the two germline ends. As DNA, the CDR3 is TGTGCCAGCAGCTTACGGGGGCCAGATACGCAGTATTTT. It yields the protein CASSLRGPDTQYF.

V and J are TRBV5-6 and TRBJ2-3; D remains unclear. CDR1 SGHDT and CDR2 YYEEEE come from the germline V gene. Trimming cost V 4 bases and J 6 bases, with 6 bases left between them. The CDR3 is made up of 11 amino acids. The CDR3 sequence: CASSLGDTQYF. The CDR3 DNA is TGTGCCAGCAGCCTGGGCGATACGCAGTATTTT. Supplemented by reference TRBV5-6 and TRBJ2-3, the full variable domain reads DAGVTQSPTHLIKTRGQQVTLRCSPKSGHDTVSWYQQALGQGPQFIFQYYEEEERQRGNFPDRFSGHQFPNYSSELNVNALLLGDSALYLCASSLGDTQYFGPGTRLTVL.

This chain connects TRBV6-5 to TRBJ2-7, with 10 bases identical to TRBD2. CDR3 length: 15 amino acids. The V gene's germline CDR1 is MNHEY and CDR2 SVGAGI. V was clipped by 2 bases and J by 2 bases; unmatched bases: 3. The chain's CDR3 is CASSYRGLAAYEQYF. The DNA for the CDR3 is TGTGCCAGCAGTTACCGCGGACTAGCGGCCTACGAGCAGTACTTC.

The V call is TRBV5-1, the J call TRBJ2-1; D call uncertain. CDR1 and CDR2 (germline): SGHRS, YFSETQ. V dropped 4 bases and J dropped 0 bases, with 11 bases sitting between them. The CDR3 consists of 15 residues. CDR3 protein: CASSVVPSSYNEQFF. The CDR3, as DNA: TGCGCCAGCAGCGTGGTCCCGAGCTCCTACAATGAGCAGTTCTTC. The full variable domain, in which reference TRBV5-1 and TRBJ2-1 provide the parts outside the CDR3, is KAGVTQTPRYLIKTRGQQVTLSCSPISGHRSVSWYQQTPGQGLQFLFEYFSETQRNKGNFPGRFSGRQFSNSRSEMNVSTLELGDSALYLCASSVVPSSYNEQFFGPGTRLTVL.

CDR3 loop: CASSLFRGQVHSNQPQHF. The CDR3 region has the DNA TGTGCCAGCAGCTTATTCCGGGGACAGGTCCATAGCAATCAGCCCCAGCATTTT. The chain combines TRBV7-6 with TRBJ1-5; 8 bases are shared with TRBD1. With V trimmed by 2 bases and J by 0 bases, 9 bases remained unmatched. The CDR3 sequence is 18 residues long. CDR1 is SGHVS and CDR2 is FNYEAQ in the germline V gene.

The J gene is TRBJ2-5, the V gene TRBV4-3, with D unclear. This CDR3 is 13 amino acids long. Germline CDR1 reads LGHNA; CDR2 reads YSLEER. Deletions cut 5 bases from V and 5 bases from J, with 12 bases between. For the CDR3, the DNA is TGCGCCAGCAGCGTCCAATTGTCGGAGACCCAGTACTTC. Its protein is CASSVQLSETQYF.

The chain has TRBV14 and TRBJ2-3; a possible D gene is TRBD1 (5 bases). Germline V gene data show CDR1 as SGHDN and CDR2 as FVKESK. This CDR3 region has 14 residues. Between the trimmed V and J ends, which lost 1 base and 12 bases, there was a span of 17 bases. CDR3 DNA: TGTGCCAGCAGCCAAGGGGGCGCCGGCCCTCATCAGTATTTT. It translates to CASSQGGAGPHQYF.